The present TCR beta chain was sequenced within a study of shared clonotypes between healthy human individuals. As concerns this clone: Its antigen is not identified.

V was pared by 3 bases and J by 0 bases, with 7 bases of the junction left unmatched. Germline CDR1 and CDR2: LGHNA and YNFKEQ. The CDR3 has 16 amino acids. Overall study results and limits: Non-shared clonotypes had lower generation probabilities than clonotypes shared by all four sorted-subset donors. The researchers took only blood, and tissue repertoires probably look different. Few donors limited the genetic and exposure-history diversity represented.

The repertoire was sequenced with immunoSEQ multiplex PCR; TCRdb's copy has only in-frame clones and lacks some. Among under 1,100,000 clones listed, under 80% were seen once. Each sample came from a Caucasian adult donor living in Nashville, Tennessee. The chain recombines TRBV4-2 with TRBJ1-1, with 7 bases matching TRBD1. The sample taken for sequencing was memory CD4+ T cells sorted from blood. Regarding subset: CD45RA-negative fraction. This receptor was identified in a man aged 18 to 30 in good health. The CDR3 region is CASSQGFGQVNTEAFF. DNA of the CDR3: TGTGCCAGCAGCCAGGGGTTTGGACAGGTGAACACTGAAGCTTTCTTT.